This T cell receptor beta chain was captured by sequencing in a study of blood T cell repertoires in COVID-19. After removal of 5 bases from V and 8 bases from J, the junction contained 8 bases not matched to a gene. This CDR3 is 14 amino acids long. Germline V lookup: CDR1 SGHRS, CDR2 YFSETQ. The authors' processing: The assay estimated nucleated cells by amplifying reference gene primers. Profiled with immunoSEQ multiplex PCR; TCRdb holds only in-frame clones, not every one. That table gives V, J and clone size, and the DNA gave D and trimming. The sample contains approximately 72,000 clones, roughly 84% of which appear only once.

J is TRBJ1-4 and V is TRBV5-1, with TRBD1 matching over 8 bases. The TCR was taken from a man aged 45 to 65 with active COVID-19. The sequenced sample was peripheral blood. DNA of the CDR3: TGCGCCAGCAGTGTGGACAGGGCGATGGAAAAACTGTTTTTT. Its translation is CASSVDRAMEKLFF.